The 20 T cell receptor beta chains listed next were all sequenced from one sample in a study of blood T cell repertoires in COVID-19. Clones were read by immunoSEQ multiplex PCR, and TCRdb kept only the in-frame ones, dropping some. This sample has roughly 180,000 clones, with about 85% found just once. Sequences were obtained from peripheral blood. Every receptor here comes from an older woman with acute or convalescent COVID-19.

The chain links TRBV30 to TRBJ2-1, with TRBD1 identical over 10 bases. There are 14 residues in the CDR3. Trimming removed 1 base from V and 7 bases from J; junction bases left unmatched: 4. Germline V gene sequence: CDR1 GTSNPN, CDR2 SVGIG (reference sequence). The CDR3 DNA is TGTGCCTGGAGTGCGGACAGGGGGAAAAATGAGCAGTTCTTC. Translating gives CAWSADRGKNEQFF.

The CDR3: CASSFVTGGADTQYF. In DNA, the CDR3 is TGTGCCAGCAGCTTTGTCACAGGGGGTGCAGATACGCAGTATTTT. The rearrangement joins TRBV7-9 to TRBJ2-3, with 8 bases that match TRBD1. V was pared by 3 bases and J by 4 bases, with 6 bases of the junction left unmatched. Germline CDR1 SEHNR, CDR2 FQNEAQ (reference sequence). CDR3 length equals 15 residues.

This sequence joins TRBV30 and TRBJ1-1, with unresolved D. The CDR3 totals 13 residues. Germline CDR1 reads GTSNPN; CDR2 reads SVGIG (reference sequence). Trimming stripped 3 bases from V and 2 bases from J, with 10 bases between. In nucleotides, the CDR3 is TGTGCCTGGAGGCAGGCTCCTAACACTGAAGCTTTCTTT. This codes for CAWRQAPNTEAFF.

This clone was recorded many times. The CDR3 region is CASSIAGRAQFF. Written as DNA, the CDR3 is TGTGCCAGTAGTATAGCCGGGAGGGCGCAGTTCTTC. V usage is TRBV19 and J usage is TRBJ2-1, with 8 bases fitting TRBD2. With 1 base clipped from V and 12 bases from J, the junction kept 2 bases outside the gene matches. Germline V gene sequence: CDR1 LNHDA, CDR2 SQIVND (reference sequence). The CDR3 consists of 12 residues.

Worth noting for this clone: The same CDR3 is also encoded by other DNA sequences in this sample. J is TRBJ1-2 and V is TRBV10-3, with D unclear. Per the germline V gene, CDR1 is ENHRY and CDR2 is SYGVKD. CDR3 length: 12 residues. V dropped 3 bases and J dropped 2 bases, with 4 bases sitting between them. This CDR3 reads CAISDQNYGYTF. CDR3 nucleotide sequence: TGTGCCATCAGTGACCAGAACTATGGCTACACCTTC.

J is TRBJ1-2 and V is TRBV18, with 8 bases that match TRBD1. Germline V gene lookup returns CDR1 KGHSH and CDR2 LQKENI. Losses at the gene ends were 3 bases for V and 0 bases for J; bases not matched to a gene: 3. The CDR3 length is 15 residues. For the CDR3, the DNA is TGTGCCAGCTCACCGGGGACAGGCCCTAACTATGGCTACACCTTC. Protein: CASSPGTGPNYGYTF.

For this clone: Germline is not matched at one junction end, which may reflect a read error. This chain joins TRBV5-1 and TRBJ2-1; TRBD2 matches at 10 bases. The CDR3 has 15 amino acids. Germline V gives CDR1 SGHRS, CDR2 YFSETQ. The CDR3 nucleotides are TGCGCCAGCAGTTTGGGACTAGCGAGTGACAATGAGCAGTTCTTC. Translating gives CASSLGLASDNEQFF.

This clone was counted once. The chain couples TRBV7-9 to TRBJ1-1, with 8 bases matching TRBD1. This CDR3 spans 17 amino acids. Trimming removed 7 bases from V and 5 bases from J; junction bases left unmatched: 18. Germline CDR1 SEHNR, CDR2 FQNEAQ (reference sequence). The CDR3 region has the DNA TGTGCCAGCACCCCTGGGGACAGACAGGGGCCGGGAACTGAAGCTTTCTTT. It encodes CASTPGDRQGPGTEAFF.

J is TRBJ1-4 and V is TRBV19; TRBD1 agrees at 10 bases. Trimming took 6 bases from V and 8 from J; bases not matched to a gene: 9. CDR1 and CDR2 from the germline V gene are LNHDA and SQIVND (reference sequence). This CDR3 has 15 residues. The CDR3 loop reads CASSSGTGVIEKLFF. CDR3 nucleotides: TGTGCCAGTAGCTCCGGGACAGGGGTCATAGAAAAACTGTTTTTT.

The chain uses TRBV6-5 and TRBJ2-7; D gene unclear. CDR1 is MNHEY and CDR2 is SVGAGI in the germline V gene. CDR3 length: 15 amino acids. Trimming shortened V by 5 bases and J by 0 bases, and 14 bases separated the two germline ends. The CDR3 DNA sequence: TGTGCCAGCAGTCCACTGACACTGAGCTCCTACGAGCAGTACTTC. It encodes CASSPLTLSSYEQYF.

The V and J genes are TRBV6-6 and TRBJ1-4, with D maybe TRBD1 (5 bases). CDR3 length: 16 amino acids. Germline V gene data show CDR1 as MNHNY and CDR2 as SVGAGI (reference sequence). V dropped 4 bases and J dropped 7 bases, with 19 bases sitting between them. The CDR3 DNA follows: TGTGCCAGCAGTTCTCAAGACAGACTCCGGAGTGAAAAACTGTTTTTT. Translated, it gives CASSSQDRLRSEKLFF.

The sample holds one count of this clone. V and J are TRBV5-1 and TRBJ1-4; a weak D match, TRBD1 (5 bases). The germline V and J ends were trimmed by 0 bases and 5 bases, with 11 bases remaining between them. The CDR3 totals 15 residues. Germline CDR1 reads SGHRS; CDR2 reads YFSETQ. The CDR3 DNA is TGCGCCAGCAGCTTGGACGGGCGACAGAATGAAAAACTGTTTTTT. Amino acid sequence: CASSLDGRQNEKLFF.

The genes are TRBV6-6 and TRBJ2-3, with D perhaps TRBD2 (5 bases). The CDR3 is made up of 16 amino acids. The V gene lost 7 bases and the J gene lost 2 bases, with 19 bases spanning the gap. Germline loops: CDR1 MNHNY, CDR2 SVGAGI (reference sequence). Here the CDR3 reads CASKLGRRQTTDTQYF. The DNA for the CDR3 is TGTGCCAGCAAACTAGGACGCCGACAAACCACAGATACGCAGTATTTT.

The chain uses TRBV2 and TRBJ1-1; 9 nucleotides agree with TRBD1. The CDR3 extends over 15 amino acids. Looked up from germline, CDR1 is SNHLY and CDR2 is FYNNEI. The J segment lost 1 base and the V segment lost 6 bases, leaving 6 bases of the junction unmatched. The CDR3 loop is CASRPDRGTNTEAFF. The CDR3 DNA reads TGTGCCAGCAGACCAGACAGGGGGACGAACACTGAAGCTTTCTTT.

The genes are TRBV24-1 and TRBJ2-7, with 15 nucleotides matching TRBD2. There are 20 residues in the CDR3. Trimming removed 1 base from V and 4 bases from J; junction bases left unmatched: 13. CDR1 and CDR2 from the germline V gene are KGHDR and SFDVKD. The CDR3 is CATSDLGTSGRPERVYEQYV. CDR3 bases: TGTGCCACCAGTGATTTAGGGACTAGCGGGAGGCCCGAGAGGGTGTACGAGCAGTACGTC.

The CDR3 sequence: CASSRETMNTEAFF. DNA of the CDR3: TGTGCCAGCAGCCGTGAGACAATGAACACTGAAGCTTTCTTT. The chain recombines TRBV5-5 with TRBJ1-1; D is unresolved. Germline CDR1 and CDR2: SGHKS and YYEKEE (reference sequence). Between the trimmed V and J ends, which lost 4 bases and 0 bases, there was a span of 10 bases. CDR3 length: 14 residues.

The chain is built from TRBV3-1 (or the pseudogene TRBV3-2) and TRBJ2-1; D is unresolved. Germline CDR1 reads LGHDT; CDR2 reads YNNKEL (reference sequence). The CDR3 extends over 14 amino acids. Deletions cut 4 bases from V and 8 bases from J, with 15 bases between. The CDR3 region has the DNA TGTGCCAGCAGCCGGATTGCTAGTCTCCATGAGCAGTTCTTC. Translated: CASSRIASLHEQFF.

The chain has TRBV5-8 and TRBJ2-5; D not resolved. The V end was cut by 3 bases, the J end by 4 bases, with 4 bases between. The CDR3 runs 11 residues. Germline CDR1 SGHTS, CDR2 YDEGEE. The CDR3: CASSSVETQYF. The CDR3 nucleotides read TGTGCCAGCAGCTCAGTAGAGACCCAGTACTTC. Based on the CDR3 plus reference TRBV5-8 and TRBJ2-5, the full variable domain is EAGVTQSPTHLIKTRGQQATLRCSPISGHTSVYWYQQALGLGLQFLLWYDEGEERNRGNFPPRFSGRQFPNYSSELNVNALELEDSALYLCASSSVETQYFGPGTRLLVL.

The chain is built from TRBV6-6 and TRBJ2-1; possibly TRBD1 for D (7 bases). CDR3 length: 11 residues. Germline values: CDR1 MNHNY, CDR2 SVGAGI (reference sequence). V lost 8 bases, J lost 6 bases, and 8 bases lay in between. CDR3 loop: CASQGGNEQFF. The CDR3 DNA reads as TGTGCCAGCCAGGGGGGCAATGAGCAGTTCTTC.

Concerning this clone itself: The sample has other DNA sequences that encode this CDR3 too. The chain carries TRBV28 and TRBJ2-2; perhaps TRBD1 as D (5 bases). The CDR3 has 15 residues. CDR1 is MDHEN and CDR2 is SYDVKM in the germline V gene. Trimming pared 3 bases from V and 3 bases from J, leaving 11 bases between. Written as DNA, the CDR3 is TGTGCCAGCAGTTTCGCAGGGCTGGACACCGGGGAGCTGTTTTTT. Protein: CASSFAGLDTGELFF. The whole variable domain, remainder taken from reference TRBV28 and TRBJ2-2, is DVKVTQSSRYLVKRTGEKVFLECVQDMDHENMFWYRQDPGLGLRLIYFSYDVKMKEKGDIPEGYSVSREKKERFSLILESASTNQTSMYLCASSFAGLDTGELFFGEGSRLTVL.